This TCR beta chain originates from a study of cytomegalovirus exposure and HLA in healthy donors. Germline CDR1 MGHRA, CDR2 YSYEKL. The CDR3 extends over 14 amino acids. Deletions cut 1 base from V and 7 bases from J, with 11 bases between. Both 60 Vbeta primers and 13 Jbeta primers went into the PCR. Assay used: immunoSEQ multiplex PCR; TCRdb lists only in-frame clones, some missing. The sample has about 140,000 clones, roughly three quarters seen once; the top ten hold 13% to 15%. Study-wide results and caveats: What a later analysis showed was that several of the most significant clusters appeared linked to common viral pathogens.

A word on this clone: Its specificity is unknown.

The gene calls are TRBV4-1 and TRBJ2-1; perhaps TRBD1 as D (5 bases). The sequence was obtained from a woman aged 40-49 years in good health and CMV-seronegative. What was sequenced was PBMCs. CDR3 in DNA: TGCGCCAGCAGCCAAGGGGCTAGACAGAATGAGCAGTTCTTC. Protein sequence: CASSQGARQNEQFF.